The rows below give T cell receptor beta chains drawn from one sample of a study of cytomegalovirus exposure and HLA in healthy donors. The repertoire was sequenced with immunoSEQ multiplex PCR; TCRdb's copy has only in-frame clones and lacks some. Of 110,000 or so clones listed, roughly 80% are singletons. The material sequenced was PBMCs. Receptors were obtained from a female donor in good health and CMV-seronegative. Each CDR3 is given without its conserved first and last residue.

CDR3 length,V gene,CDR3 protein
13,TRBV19,ASSTMGAGAYEQY
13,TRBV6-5,ASTRDSTPNYGYT
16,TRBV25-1,ASSDPASGGDSSYEQY
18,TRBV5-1,ASRPLSGGRSQGSYNEQF
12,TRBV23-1,ASGAQGSTDTQY
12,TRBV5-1,ASSPGLITDTQY
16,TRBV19,ASSIPRWGQGTYNEQF
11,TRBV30,AWSGGGPYEQY
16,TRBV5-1,ASSRLTSQPRLYNEQF
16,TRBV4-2,ASSQGTGLAGGTETQY
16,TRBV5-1,ASSLEGPTSGGYNEQF
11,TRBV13,ASSLLGGYGYT